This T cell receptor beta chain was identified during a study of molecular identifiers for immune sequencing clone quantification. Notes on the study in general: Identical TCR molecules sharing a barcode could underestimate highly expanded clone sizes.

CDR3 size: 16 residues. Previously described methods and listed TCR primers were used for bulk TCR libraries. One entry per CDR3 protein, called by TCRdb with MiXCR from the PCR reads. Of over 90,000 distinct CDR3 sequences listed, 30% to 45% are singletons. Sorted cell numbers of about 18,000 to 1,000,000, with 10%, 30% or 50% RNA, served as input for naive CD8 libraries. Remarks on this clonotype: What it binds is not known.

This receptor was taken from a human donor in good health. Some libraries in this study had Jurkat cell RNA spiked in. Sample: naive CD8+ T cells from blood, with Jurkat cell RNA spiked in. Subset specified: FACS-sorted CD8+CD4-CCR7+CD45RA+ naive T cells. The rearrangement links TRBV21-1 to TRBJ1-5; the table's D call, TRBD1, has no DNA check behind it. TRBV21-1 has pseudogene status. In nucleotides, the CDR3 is TGTGCCAGCAGCCGGGGAGGTGAGGGGGGAGATCAGCCCCAGCATTTT. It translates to CASSRGGEGGDQPQHF.